Here is one T cell receptor beta chain with its context. J was trimmed by 0 bases and V by 6 bases; bases with no gene match: 5. CDR3 length: 14 amino acids. CDR1 and CDR2 (germline): WSHSY, SAAADI. This entry is derived from a study of blood T cell repertoires in COVID-19. Per the authors' pipeline: How many nucleated cells were present was estimated from reference gene primer amplification. The repertoire was sequenced with immunoSEQ multiplex PCR; TCRdb's copy has only in-frame clones and lacks some. V, J and clone size were drawn from that table, and D and trimming were deduced from the DNA. The table lists about 180,000 clones, approximately 89% of them singletons.

The clonotype originates from a woman in her 30s with acute or convalescent COVID-19. The sample consisted of peripheral blood. V and J are TRBV10-2 and TRBJ2-7; 7 bases line up with TRBD2. CDR3 bases: TGCGCCAGCAGCCTAGCGGAAAGCTCCTACGAGCAGTACTTC. Protein sequence: CASSLAESSYEQYF.